This TCR beta chain comes out of a study of blood T cell repertoires in COVID-19. Study as a whole: The United States, Italy and Spain were the sources of the acute and convalescent COVID-19 samples. PBMCs, B-cell-depleted T cells, or T cells provided the cDNA or gDNA that made up the material.

The germline V and J ends were trimmed by 4 bases and 4 bases, with 13 bases remaining between them. This CDR3 has 14 residues. In germline, CDR1 is SGHDN, CDR2 FVKESK. Methods used by the authors: Reference gene primers were amplified, and this amplification served to estimate nucleated cell counts. The method was immunoSEQ multiplex PCR; TCRdb's version includes in-frame clones alone and lacks a portion of them. V and J calls and clone size are those listed in that table; D and trimming were worked out from the DNA. The data contain tens of thousands of clones, 80% of them seen just once; the ten biggest clones take up 15% to 20%.

Sequenced material: peripheral blood. This TCR was recovered from a woman older than 75 with acute or convalescent COVID-19. The V and J genes are TRBV14 and TRBJ1-2, with D tentatively TRBD1 (5 bases). This chain's CDR3 is CASSPGSFGYGYTF. CDR3 sequence (DNA): TGTGCCAGCAGCCCAGGGTCTTTTGGCTATGGCTACACCTTC.